Each of the 9 T cell receptor beta chains below was sequenced from the same sample in a study of CD8+CD57+ T cells in acquired aplastic anemia. Sequencing involved patients with CD8+CD57+ cell expansion previously shown by flow cytometry. It was genomic DNA that served as the template for profiling TCR beta VDJ and CDR3. TCRdb used MiXCR to reprocess the reads, holding one entry per CDR3 protein. The data show approximately 180,000 distinct CDR3 sequences, around 60% seen once. The sequenced material came from sorted CD4+, CD8+, or CD8+CD57+ T cells (not recorded which) from PBMCs. These receptors were obtained from a human donor with aplastic anemia.

Comment on this clonotype: A much larger clonotype is one base distant, so this may be a read error. The chain uses TRBV7-3 and TRBJ2-3; D is unclear. The CDR3 consists of 13 residues. V shed 9 bases and J shed 11 bases, with 21 bases lying between them. Germline V lookup: CDR1 SGHTA, CDR2 FQGTGA. CDR3: CARSAVGLNEQYF. In DNA form, the CDR3 reads TGTGCCAGGAGCGCAGTCGGCCTTAATGAGCAGTATTTT.

This clonotype has only one observation. The rearrangement links TRBV29-1 to TRBJ1-1; 12 bases line up with TRBD1. Per the germline V gene, CDR1 is SQVTM and CDR2 is ANQGSEA. CDR3 length equals 14 residues. Trimming removed 7 bases from V and 7 bases from J; junction bases left unmatched: 10. CDR3 amino acids: CSGGRDRGRVEAFF. CDR3 DNA sequence: TGCAGCGGAGGTCGGGACAGGGGGCGGGTTGAAGCTTTCTTT.

This clonotype was found many times. V is TRBV7-6 and J is TRBJ2-1; 8 bases agree with TRBD1. The CDR3 length is 14 residues. J gave up 7 bases and V 1 base, and 3 bases lay outside the gene matches. The germline gives CDR1 SGHVS, CDR2 FNYEAQ. The DNA for the CDR3 is TGTGCCAGCAGCTTAGGGACAGGGAAGAATGAGCAGTTCTTC. Translation gives CASSLGTGKNEQFF.

This chain links TRBV2 with TRBJ2-5, with TRBD1 matching over 8 bases. The germline gives CDR1 SNHLY, CDR2 FYNNEI. V trimming: 7 bases; J trimming: 3 bases; junction bases outside the gene matches: 4. This CDR3 region has 13 residues. This chain's CDR3 is CASIQDREETQYF. The CDR3 DNA sequence: TGTGCCAGCATCCAGGACAGGGAAGAGACCCAGTACTTC.

The genes are TRBV10-2 and TRBJ2-1; 12 nucleotides line up with TRBD2. The length of the CDR3 is 15 residues. Unmatched junction bases numbered 8, after V lost 6 bases and J lost 8 bases. Germline CDR1 reads WSHSY; CDR2 reads SAAADI. DNA of the CDR3: TGCGCCAGCAGACCCGGGACTAGCGGGTTGGATGAGCAGTTCTTC. Translating gives CASRPGTSGLDEQFF.

This chain connects TRBV7-9 to TRBJ2-1, with TRBD2 matching over 10 bases. With 1 base clipped from V and 6 bases from J, the junction kept 3 bases outside the gene matches. The CDR3 covers 15 residues. In germline, CDR1 is SEHNR, CDR2 FQNEAQ (reference sequence). The CDR3 sequence is CASSLGSGGTNEQFF. CDR3 in DNA: TGTGCCAGCAGCTTAGGTAGCGGGGGGACCAATGAGCAGTTCTTC.

V is TRBV20-1 and J is TRBJ2-7; D ambiguous. This CDR3 has 11 residues. V was pared by 5 bases and J by 2 bases, with 7 bases between. Per the germline V gene, CDR1 is DFQATT and CDR2 is SNEGSKA (reference sequence). CDR3 in DNA: TGCAGTGCTCCGCACCCCTACGAGCAGTACTTC. It encodes CSAPHPYEQYF.

The V gene is TRBV5-1, the J gene TRBJ1-1; no definite D call. V lost 6 bases to trimming and J lost 8 bases, with 14 bases between them. This CDR3 is built from 12 residues. The V gene's germline CDR1 is SGHRS and CDR2 YFSETQ. The DNA of the CDR3 is TGCGCCAGCACCTCCCTTATCTCCGAAGCTTTCTTT. It translates to CASTSLISEAFF.

This clonotype was recorded once. The V gene is TRBV25-1, the J gene TRBJ2-1; D tentatively reads TRBD1 or TRBD2 (5 bases each). Germline CDR1 MGHDK, CDR2 SYGVNS. V was trimmed by 6 bases and J by 6 bases, leaving 12 bases between them. This CDR3 region has 13 residues. CDR3 bases: TGTGCCAGCAGGGGGGTCAACGGCAATGAGCAGTTCTTC. This encodes CASRGVNGNEQFF.